A selection of T cell receptor beta chains follows, all from one sample in a study of blood T cell repertoires in COVID-19. This table comes from immunoSEQ multiplex PCR, and its TCRdb copy is limited to in-frame clones, with some not included. Of a few hundred thousand clones listed, approximately 78% were seen once; the top ten hold roughly 3.3%. Sample: peripheral blood. These receptors were taken from a woman under 30 with acute or convalescent COVID-19. CDR3s leave out the opening cysteine and the closing phenylalanine or tryptophan. Each record gives: V gene, CDR3 protein.

TRBV15 | ATSRDRGTSGRAYEQY
TRBV3-1/TRBV3-2 | ASSQSRRGNSPLH
TRBV11-3 | ASSLGQNTGELF
TRBV11-2 | ASSLILAGPSYEQY
TRBV6-5 | ASSNRGRGNYGYT
TRBV5-4 | ASSTRGSTDTQY
TRBV19 | ASSSLAGVYEQY
TRBV19 | ASSIGGQWGYSNQPQH
TRBV10-1 | ASSEGTGETGELF
TRBV24-1 | ATSSGDENSPLH
TRBV6-4 | ASSDSAGPYNEQF
TRBV6-2/TRBV6-3 | ASSRTDPGGYEQY
TRBV7-8 | ASSLDDYLTTSGELF
TRBV12-3/TRBV12-4 | ASSSTAVETQY
TRBV6-6 | ASRRNTGLDTPYEQY
TRBV4-1 | ASSQDSSSGNTIY
TRBV6-1 | ASSEATGTGMETQY
TRBV3-1/TRBV3-2 | ASSRGLAASTDTQY
TRBV6-2/TRBV6-3 | ASSYRQENQPQH
TRBV11-2 | ASSLGQNYGYT
TRBV10-1 | ASSTNFNEQF
TRBV19 | ASSQGLAVAQY
TRBV6-1 | ASSEGWWEGVTGELF
TRBV6-1 | ASSELWDRMSNQPQH
TRBV6-5 | ASSYSGLYAYEQY
TRBV7-8 | ASSLDETKVYGYT
TRBV27 | ASSTTGGFYGYT
TRBV3-1/TRBV3-2 | ASSRAGTNTEAF